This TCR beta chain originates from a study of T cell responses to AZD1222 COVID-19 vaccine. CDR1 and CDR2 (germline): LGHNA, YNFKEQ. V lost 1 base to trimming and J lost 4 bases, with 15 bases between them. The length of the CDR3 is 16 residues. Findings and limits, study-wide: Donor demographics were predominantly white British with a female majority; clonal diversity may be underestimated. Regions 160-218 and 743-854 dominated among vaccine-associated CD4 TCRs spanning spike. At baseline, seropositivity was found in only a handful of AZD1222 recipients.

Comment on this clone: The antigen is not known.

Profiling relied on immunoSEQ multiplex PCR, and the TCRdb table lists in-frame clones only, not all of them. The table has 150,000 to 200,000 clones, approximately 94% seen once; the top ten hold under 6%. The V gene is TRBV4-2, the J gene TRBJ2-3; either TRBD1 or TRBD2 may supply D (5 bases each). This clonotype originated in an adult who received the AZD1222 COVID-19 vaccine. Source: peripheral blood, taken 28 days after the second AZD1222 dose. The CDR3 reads CASSQVGGVGADTQYF. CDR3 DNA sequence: TGTGCCAGCAGCCAAGTTGGGGGAGTTGGAGCAGATACGCAGTATTTT.